This paragraph reports one TCR beta chain. Its specific antigen is unknown. Base quality data are lacking; no much larger clone is found one base away. This entry comes from a study of T-cell reconstitution after alpha-beta-depleted transplantation in children (dated by TCRdb to 2015 to 2016). The study in broad terms: Using TCR repertoire profiling, the study quantitatively followed how T-cell immune reconstitution unfolded in children after TCRalphabeta/CD19-depleted allogeneic hematopoietic cell transplantation. Study-wide findings and limitations: In some patients, the high TCRbeta diversity seen at day 60 was put down to recipient T cells and intrathymic progenitors that had survived conditioning. Apparently early alphabetaT-cell count recovery about two months after transplant reportedly relied on only several hundred rapidly expanded clones derived from non-depleted graft cells. The frequencies of hyperexpanded clones fell over the following months, and after one year, T-cell counts and TCRbeta diversity were mostly attributed to newly produced T cells.

The library was generated by PCR. Sequencing was performed on an Illumina HiSeq 2500. TCR library preparation used molecular barcoding, with unique molecular identifiers applied to normalize quantification of the TCRbeta repertoire. TCRdb trimmed the raw reads at Q25, called clones with MiXCR and kept productive beta chains. Every entry covers one CDR3 protein and lists the most common genes and DNA from its rows. The sample includes a few hundred thousand distinct CDR3 sequences, with approximately 23% observed a single time. The top ten clonotypes cover approximately 10% of the sample. The treatment or condition tag for this specimen amounts to: allogeneic hematopoietic cell transplantation with graft depleted of TCRalphabeta T cells and CD19 B cells. Transplant recipients were children who received TCRalphabeta/CD19-depleted allogeneic hematopoietic cell grafts. The CDR3 contains 13 residues, cysteine and phenylalanine counted. CDR3 DNA is the only sequence kept; it has 39 bases, read in frame from the first base. According to the germline V gene (reference sequence), CDR1 reads SGHAT and CDR2 reads FQDESV. V is pared back by 9 bases and J by 0 bases, with 11 bases lying between the germline termini.

The specimen comprised PBMCs, mostly from graft donor cells, sampled 180 days after TCRalphabeta/CD19-depleted stem cell transplant. Rearrangement joined TRBV11-1 to TRBJ2-5; no D segment can be confidently identified. This clonotype was obtained from a male patient aged 10-17 years who had a stem cell transplant for acute lymphoblastic leukemia, so the T cells may come from the graft donor. The DNA reads TGTGCCAGTTCAAGAGAATACCAAGAGACCCAGTACTTC. It specifies CASSREYQETQYF.